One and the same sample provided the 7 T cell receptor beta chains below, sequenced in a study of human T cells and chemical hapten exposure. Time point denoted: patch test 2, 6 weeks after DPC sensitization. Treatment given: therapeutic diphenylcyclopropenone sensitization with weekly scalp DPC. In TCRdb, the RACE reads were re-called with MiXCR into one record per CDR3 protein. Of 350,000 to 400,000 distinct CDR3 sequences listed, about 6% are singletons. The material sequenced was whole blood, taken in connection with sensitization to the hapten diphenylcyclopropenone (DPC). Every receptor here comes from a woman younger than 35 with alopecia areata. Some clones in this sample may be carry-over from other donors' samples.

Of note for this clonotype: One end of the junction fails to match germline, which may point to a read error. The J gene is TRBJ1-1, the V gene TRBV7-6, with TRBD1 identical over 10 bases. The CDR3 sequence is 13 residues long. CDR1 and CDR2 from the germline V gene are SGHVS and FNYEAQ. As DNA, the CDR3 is TGTGCCAGCACCGACAGGGGGCCTGGTGAAGCTATCTTT. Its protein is CASTDRGPGEAIF.

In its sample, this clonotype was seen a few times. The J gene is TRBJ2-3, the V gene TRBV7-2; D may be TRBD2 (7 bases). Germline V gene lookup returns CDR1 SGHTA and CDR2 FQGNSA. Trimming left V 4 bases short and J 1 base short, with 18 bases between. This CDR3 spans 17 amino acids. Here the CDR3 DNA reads TGTGCCAGCAGCTATAAATTGCGGGGGCTACGCACAGATACGCAGTATTTT. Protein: CASSYKLRGLRTDTQYF.

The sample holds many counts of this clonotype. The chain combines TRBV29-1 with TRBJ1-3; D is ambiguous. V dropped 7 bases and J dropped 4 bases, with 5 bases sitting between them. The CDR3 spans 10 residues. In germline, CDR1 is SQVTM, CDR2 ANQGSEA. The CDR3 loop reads CSAMGNTIYF. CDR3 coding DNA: TGCAGCGCCATGGGAAACACCATATATTTT.

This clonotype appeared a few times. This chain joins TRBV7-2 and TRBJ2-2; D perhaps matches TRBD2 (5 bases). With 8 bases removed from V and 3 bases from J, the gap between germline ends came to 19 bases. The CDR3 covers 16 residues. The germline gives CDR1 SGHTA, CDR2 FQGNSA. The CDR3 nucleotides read TGTGCCAGCGGGTCCTCGACGGGAAGTTACACCGGGGAGCTGTTTTTT. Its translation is CASGSSTGSYTGELFF.

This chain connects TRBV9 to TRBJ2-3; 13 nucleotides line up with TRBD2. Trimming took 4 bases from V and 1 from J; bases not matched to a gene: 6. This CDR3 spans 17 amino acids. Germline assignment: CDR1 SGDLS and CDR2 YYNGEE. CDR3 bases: TGTGCCAGCAGCACATCACTAGCGGGGGGGCGCACAGATACGCAGTATTTT. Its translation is CASSTSLAGGRTDTQYF.

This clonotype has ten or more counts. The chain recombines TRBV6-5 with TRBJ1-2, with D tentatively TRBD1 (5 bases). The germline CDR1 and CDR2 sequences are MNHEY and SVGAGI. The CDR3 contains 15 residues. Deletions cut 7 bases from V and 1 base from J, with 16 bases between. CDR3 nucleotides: TGTGCCAGCAATCAGGGTATTGGAAGTAACTATGGCTACACCTTC. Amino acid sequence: CASNQGIGSNYGYTF.

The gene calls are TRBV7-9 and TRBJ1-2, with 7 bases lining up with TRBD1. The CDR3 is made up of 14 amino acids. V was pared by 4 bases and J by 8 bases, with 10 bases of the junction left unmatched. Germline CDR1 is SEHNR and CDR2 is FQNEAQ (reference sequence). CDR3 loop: CASSSPTGQLGYTF. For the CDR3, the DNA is TGTGCCAGCAGCTCACCGACAGGGCAGTTGGGCTACACCTTC.